Shown below are 4 T cell receptor beta chains from a single sample sequenced in a study of a mutant IDH1 vaccine in newly diagnosed glioma (dated by TCRdb to about 2021). Library preparation employed the immunoSEQ multiplex PCR assay. In its TCRdb copy, this immuneACCESS table keeps in-frame sequences only and misses some clones. Where compared with another copy, unresolved V genes explain less than half of these, and the others have no known cause. In this sample the table shows 40,000 to 50,000 clones, more than 60% of which occur a single time. The ten largest account for around 6.6% of the sample. The time point tag for this specimen amounts to: week 23, last vaccination. Each vaccine dose, consisting of 300 ug of a 20-mer mutant IDH1 peptide in Montanide, was administered subcutaneously with topical imiquimod. No cognate antigen is known for these TCRs. The source material was PBMCs, sampled from a glioma patient whose treatment included an IDH1 peptide vaccine. The receptor source for this set is a woman aged 40 to 49 with glioma. Some clones in this sample may be carry-over from other donors' samples.

V gene TRBV5-1 combines with J gene TRBJ1-4; D call uncertain. V was pared by 3 bases and J by 0 bases, with 6 bases between. This CDR3 spans 14 amino acids. Germline CDR1 is SGHRS and CDR2 is YFSETQ. The CDR3 region has the DNA TGCGCCAGCAGCTCCACCGCAACTAATGAAAAACTGTTTTTT. This encodes CASSSTATNEKLFF.

Here the CDR3 reads CSVEEGTSGAQETQYF. The DNA for the CDR3 is TGCAGCGTTGAGGAAGGGACTAGCGGGGCTCAAGAGACCCAGTACTTC. The V and J genes are TRBV29-1 and TRBJ2-5, with 13 positions matching TRBD2. There are 16 residues in the CDR3. Unmatched junction bases numbered 6, after V lost 3 bases and J lost 2 bases. The V gene's germline CDR1 is SQVTM and CDR2 ANQGSEA.

This clone was recorded once. V gene TRBV29-1 combines with J gene TRBJ2-2, with D possibly being TRBD1 (6 bases). Trimming removed 1 base from V and 8 bases from J, with 17 bases in between. Germline assignment: CDR1 SQVTM and CDR2 ANQGSEA. The CDR3 extends over 15 amino acids. CDR3 sequence: CSVEGTIRGLGELFF. The CDR3 DNA reads TGCAGCGTTGAAGGGACAATCAGGGGATTAGGGGAGCTGTTTTTT.

This chain uses TRBV19 with TRBJ2-1, with 9 bases identical to TRBD1. V lost 5 bases to trimming and J lost 15 bases; unmatched junction nucleotides: 11. Germline assignment: CDR1 LNHDA and CDR2 SQIVND (reference sequence). This CDR3 region has 13 residues. The CDR3 bases are TGTGCCAGTAGTCCCCGGGACAGGGAATTTCGGTTCTTC. This sequence encodes CASSPRDREFRFF. The entire variable domain, with the rest obtained from reference TRBV19 and TRBJ2-1, is as follows: DGGITQSPKYLFRKEGQNVTLSCEQNLNHDAMYWYRQDPGQGLRLIYYSQIVNDFQKGDIAEGYSVSREKKESFPLTVTSAQKNPTAFYLCASSPRDREFRFFGPGTRLTVL.